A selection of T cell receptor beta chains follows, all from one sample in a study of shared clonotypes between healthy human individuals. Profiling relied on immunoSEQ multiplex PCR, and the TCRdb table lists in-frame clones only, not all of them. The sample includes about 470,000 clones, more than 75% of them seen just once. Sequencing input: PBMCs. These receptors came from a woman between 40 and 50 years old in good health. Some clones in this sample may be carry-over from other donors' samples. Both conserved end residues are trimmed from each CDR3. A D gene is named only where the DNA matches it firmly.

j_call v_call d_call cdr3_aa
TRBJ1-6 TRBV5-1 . ASSSSPGSPLH
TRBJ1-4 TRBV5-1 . ASSLEGQGHLPLF
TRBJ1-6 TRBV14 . ASSQWAGANSPLH
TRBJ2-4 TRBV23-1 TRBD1 ASSQRQGMVKNIQY
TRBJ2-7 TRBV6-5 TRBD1 ASSYSWDRAYEQY
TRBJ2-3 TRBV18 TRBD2 ASSPVTSVDTQY
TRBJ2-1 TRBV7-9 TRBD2 ASSLGLGEGIYNEQF
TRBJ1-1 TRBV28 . ASITGRGLNTEAF
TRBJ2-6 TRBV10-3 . AIRQQNTASGANVLT
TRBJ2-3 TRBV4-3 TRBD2 ASSQELAGGPADTQY
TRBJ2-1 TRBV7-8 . ASSLFPGGSSYNEQF
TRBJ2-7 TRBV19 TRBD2 ASSPLWARETHEQY
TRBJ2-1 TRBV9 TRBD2 ASSVVAGVTVEQF
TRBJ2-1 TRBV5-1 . ASSNPRDLYNEQF
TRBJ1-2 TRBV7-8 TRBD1 ASSLALRGQGALGYT
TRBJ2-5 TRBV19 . ASSEASAKETQY
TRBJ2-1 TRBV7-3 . ASSLGVEQF
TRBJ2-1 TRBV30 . ARRLGSYNEQF
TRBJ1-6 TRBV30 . AFPGPLH
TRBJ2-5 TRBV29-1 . SVDRNGNQETQY
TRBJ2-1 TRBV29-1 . SLAPPNNEQF
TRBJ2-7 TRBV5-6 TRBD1 ASSNPGQGLKRGQY
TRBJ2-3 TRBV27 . ASSVYSANTQY
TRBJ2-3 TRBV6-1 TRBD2 ASSESLAGGTDTQY
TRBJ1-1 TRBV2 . ASRSTFRGTEAF
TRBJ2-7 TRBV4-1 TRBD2 ASSQSSGTSGEQY
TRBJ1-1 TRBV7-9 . ASSEGGYTEAF
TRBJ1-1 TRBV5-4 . ASSPGGPLMGTEAF
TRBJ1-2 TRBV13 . ASSQVGGSKDGYT
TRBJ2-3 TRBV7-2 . ASSLVAGITDTQY
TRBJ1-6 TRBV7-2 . ASSLEQGSPLH
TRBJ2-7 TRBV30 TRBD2 AWKPNLGLVGEQY
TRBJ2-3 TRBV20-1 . SPRRGDTQY
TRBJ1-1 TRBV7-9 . ASSLVGSEAF
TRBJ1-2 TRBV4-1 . ASSQVYNSEYGYT
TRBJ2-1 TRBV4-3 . ASSQDWGVEQF
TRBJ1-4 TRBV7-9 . ASSSPGGENEKLF
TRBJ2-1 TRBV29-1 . SVVGAGGQYNEQF
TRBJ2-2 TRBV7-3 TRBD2 ASSSPGLVGTGELF
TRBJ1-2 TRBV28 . ASIPPGRDGYT
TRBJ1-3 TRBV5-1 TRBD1 ASSLGQGLGNTIY
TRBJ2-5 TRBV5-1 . ASSLQGSGETQY
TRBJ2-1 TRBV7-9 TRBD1 ASSLLDRVGEQF
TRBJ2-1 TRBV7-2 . ASSLTARAYNEQF
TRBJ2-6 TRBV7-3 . ASSLMGNGANVLT
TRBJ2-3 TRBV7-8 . ASSSSGGGYTQY
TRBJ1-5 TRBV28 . ASSLDPSNQPQH
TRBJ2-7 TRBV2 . ASKIGRFYEQY
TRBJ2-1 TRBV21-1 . ASSKGILAGGHNEQF